Given below is one T cell receptor (beta chain) in context. The data are from a study of CD8 T cells in Susac syndrome. In blood CD8+ and CD4+ T cells, TCR beta underwent sequencing. Negative magnetic isolation gave CD8+ and CD4+ cells; FACS enriched CD8+ TEMRA. Random hexamers primed reverse transcription of about 0.45 to 1 ug RNA. Amplification of TCR beta CDR3 used immunoSEQ multiplex PCR across 54 Vbeta and 13 Jbeta. TCRdb re-called the immunoSEQ multiplex PCR reads through MiXCR, storing one row per CDR3 protein. This table has approximately 150,000 distinct CDR3 sequences, approximately 93% appearing once. Germline assignment: CDR1 MNHEY and CDR2 SVGEGT. Trimming left V 7 bases short and J 4 bases short, with 14 bases between. The CDR3 spans 15 residues.

This clonotype was sampled from a human donor with multiple sclerosis. Sequenced material: CD4+ T cells from PBMCs. The V gene is TRBV6-2 or TRBV6-3, the J gene TRBJ2-6; D is possibly TRBD1 (6 bases). CDR3 residues: CASILGASGANVLTF. The CDR3 region has the DNA TGTGCCAGCATCTTGGGGGCGTCCGGGGCCAACGTCCTGACTTTC.